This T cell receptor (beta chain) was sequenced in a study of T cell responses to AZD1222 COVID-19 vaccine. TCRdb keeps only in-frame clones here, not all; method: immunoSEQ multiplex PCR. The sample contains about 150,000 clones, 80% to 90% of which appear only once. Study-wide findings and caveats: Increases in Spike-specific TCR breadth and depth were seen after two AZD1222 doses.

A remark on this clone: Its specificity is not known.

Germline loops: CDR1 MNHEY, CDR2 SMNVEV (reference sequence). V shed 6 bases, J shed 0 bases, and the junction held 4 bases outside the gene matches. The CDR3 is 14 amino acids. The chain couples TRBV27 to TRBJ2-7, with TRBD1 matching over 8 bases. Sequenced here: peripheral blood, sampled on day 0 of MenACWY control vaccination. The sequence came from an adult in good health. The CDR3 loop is CASRDRASSYEQYF. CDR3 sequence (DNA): TGTGCCAGCAGGGACAGGGCAAGCTCCTACGAGCAGTACTTC.